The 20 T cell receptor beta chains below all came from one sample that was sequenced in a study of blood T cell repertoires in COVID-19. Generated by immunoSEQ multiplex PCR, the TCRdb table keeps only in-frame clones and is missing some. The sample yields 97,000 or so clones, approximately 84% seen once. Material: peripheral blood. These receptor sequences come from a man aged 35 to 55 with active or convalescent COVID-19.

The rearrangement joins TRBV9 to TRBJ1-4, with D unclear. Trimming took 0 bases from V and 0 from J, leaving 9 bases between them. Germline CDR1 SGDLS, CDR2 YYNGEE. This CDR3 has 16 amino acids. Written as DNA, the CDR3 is TGTGCCAGCAGCGTAGCAGGTACAGCAACTAATGAAAAACTGTTTTTT. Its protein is CASSVAGTATNEKLFF.

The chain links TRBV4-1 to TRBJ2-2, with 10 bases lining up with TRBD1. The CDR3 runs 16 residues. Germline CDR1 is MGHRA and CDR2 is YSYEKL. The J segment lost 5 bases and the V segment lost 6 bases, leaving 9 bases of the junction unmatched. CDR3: CASRLEWTGGTGELFF. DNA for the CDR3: TGCGCCAGCAGGTTGGAGTGGACAGGGGGAACCGGGGAGCTGTTTTTT.

In nucleotides, the CDR3 is TGTGCCAGCAGCTTTTTACAGGGGGTTAATCAGCCCCAGCATTTT. This gives the protein CASSFLQGVNQPQHF. The chain employs TRBV7-8 and TRBJ1-5; TRBD1 matches at 8 bases. Germline assignment: CDR1 SGHVS and CDR2 FQNEAQ. J gave up 4 bases and V 3 bases, and 5 bases lay outside the gene matches. CDR3 length equals 15 residues.

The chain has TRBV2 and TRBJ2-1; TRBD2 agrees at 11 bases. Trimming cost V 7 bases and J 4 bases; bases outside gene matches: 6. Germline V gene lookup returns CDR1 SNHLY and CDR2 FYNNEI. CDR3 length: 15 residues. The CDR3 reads CASTLAGGIYNEQFF. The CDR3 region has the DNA TGTGCCAGCACCTTAGCGGGGGGGATTTACAATGAGCAGTTCTTC.

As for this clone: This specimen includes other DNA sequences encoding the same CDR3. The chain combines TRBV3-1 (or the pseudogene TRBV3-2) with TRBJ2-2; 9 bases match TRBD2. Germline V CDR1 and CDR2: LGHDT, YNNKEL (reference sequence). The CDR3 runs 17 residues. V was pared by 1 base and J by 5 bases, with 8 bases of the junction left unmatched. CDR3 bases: TGTGCCAGCAGCCAAGTGGGCCTAGCGGGGCGGACCGGGGAGCTGTTTTTT. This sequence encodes CASSQVGLAGRTGELFF.

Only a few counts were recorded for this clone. CDR3 in DNA: TGTGCCAGCACTCGACAGGCCAATCAGCCCCAGCATTTT. The encoded protein is CASTRQANQPQHF. The chain uses TRBV6-1 and TRBJ1-5; D may be TRBD1 (6 bases). V gave up 7 bases and J gave up 3 bases, with 10 bases separating them. This CDR3 is 13 amino acids long. From germline, CDR1 is MNHNS and CDR2 SASEGT.

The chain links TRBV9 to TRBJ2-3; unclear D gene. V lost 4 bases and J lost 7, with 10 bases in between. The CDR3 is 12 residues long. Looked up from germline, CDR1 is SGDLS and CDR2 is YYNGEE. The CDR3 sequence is CASSTSQNTQYF. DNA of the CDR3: TGTGCCAGCAGCACGAGTCAAAATACGCAGTATTTT.

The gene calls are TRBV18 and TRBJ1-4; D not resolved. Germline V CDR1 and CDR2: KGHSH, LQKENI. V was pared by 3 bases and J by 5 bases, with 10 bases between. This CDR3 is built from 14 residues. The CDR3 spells CASSPGGANEKLFF. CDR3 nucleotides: TGTGCCAGCTCACCCGGCGGAGCAAATGAAAAACTGTTTTTT.

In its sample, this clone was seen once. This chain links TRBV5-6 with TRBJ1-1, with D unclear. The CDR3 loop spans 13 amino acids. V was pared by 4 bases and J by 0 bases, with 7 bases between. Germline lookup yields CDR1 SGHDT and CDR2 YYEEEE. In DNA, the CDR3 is TGTGCCAGCAGCCCTACGTTGAACACTGAAGCTTTCTTT. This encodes CASSPTLNTEAFF.

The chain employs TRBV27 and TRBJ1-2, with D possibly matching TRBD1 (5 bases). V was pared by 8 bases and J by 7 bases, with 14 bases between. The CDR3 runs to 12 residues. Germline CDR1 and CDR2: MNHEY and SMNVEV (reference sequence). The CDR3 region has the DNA TGTGCCAGCTCCGCCTGGGGGGGTGGCTACACCTTC. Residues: CASSAWGGGYTF.

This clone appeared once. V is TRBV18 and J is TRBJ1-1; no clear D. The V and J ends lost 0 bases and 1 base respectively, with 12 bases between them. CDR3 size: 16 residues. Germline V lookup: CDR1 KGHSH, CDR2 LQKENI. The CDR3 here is CASSPPYRAQNTEAFF. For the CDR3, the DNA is TGTGCCAGCTCACCACCATATCGAGCCCAGAACACTGAAGCTTTCTTT.

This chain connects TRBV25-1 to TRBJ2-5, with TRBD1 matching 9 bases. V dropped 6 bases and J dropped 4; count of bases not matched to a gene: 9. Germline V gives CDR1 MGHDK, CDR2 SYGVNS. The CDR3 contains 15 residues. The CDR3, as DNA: TGTGCCAGCAGCCCGGACAGGGGTAATCGAGAGACCCAGTACTTC. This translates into CASSPDRGNRETQYF.

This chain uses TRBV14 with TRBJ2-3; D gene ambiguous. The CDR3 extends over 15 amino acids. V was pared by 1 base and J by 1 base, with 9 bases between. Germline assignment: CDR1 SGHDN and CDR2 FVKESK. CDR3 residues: CASSQARMGTDTQYF. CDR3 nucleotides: TGTGCCAGCAGCCAAGCCAGGATGGGCACAGATACGCAGTATTTT.

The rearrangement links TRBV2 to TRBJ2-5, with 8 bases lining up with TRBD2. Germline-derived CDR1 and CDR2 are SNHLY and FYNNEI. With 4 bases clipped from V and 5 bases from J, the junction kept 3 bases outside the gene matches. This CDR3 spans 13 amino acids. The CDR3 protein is CASSGGGGETQYF. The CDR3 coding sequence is TGTGCCAGCAGTGGGGGCGGGGGGGAGACCCAGTACTTC.

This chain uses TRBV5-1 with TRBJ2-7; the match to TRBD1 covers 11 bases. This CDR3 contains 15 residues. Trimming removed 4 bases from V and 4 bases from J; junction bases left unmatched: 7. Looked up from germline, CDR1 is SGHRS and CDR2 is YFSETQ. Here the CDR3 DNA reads TGCGCCAGCAGCGCAGGACAGGGGGCTGTATACGAGCAGTACTTC. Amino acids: CASSAGQGAVYEQYF.

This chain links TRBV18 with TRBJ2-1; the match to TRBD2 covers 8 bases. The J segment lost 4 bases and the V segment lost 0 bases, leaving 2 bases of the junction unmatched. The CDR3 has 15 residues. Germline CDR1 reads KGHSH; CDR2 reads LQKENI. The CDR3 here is CASSPPSGEYNEQFF. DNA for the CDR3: TGTGCCAGCTCACCACCTAGCGGGGAGTACAATGAGCAGTTCTTC. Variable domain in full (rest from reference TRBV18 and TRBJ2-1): NAGVMQNPRHLVRRRGQEARLRCSPMKGHSHVYWYRQLPEEGLKFMVYLQKENIIDESGMPKERFSAEFPKEGPSILRIQQVVRGDSAAYFCASSPPSGEYNEQFFGPGTRLTVL.

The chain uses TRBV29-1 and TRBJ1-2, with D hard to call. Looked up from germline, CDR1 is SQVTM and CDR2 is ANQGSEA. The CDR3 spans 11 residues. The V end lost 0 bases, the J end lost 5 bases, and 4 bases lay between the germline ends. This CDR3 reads CSVEDRYGYTF. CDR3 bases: TGCAGCGTTGAAGACAGGTATGGCTACACCTTC.

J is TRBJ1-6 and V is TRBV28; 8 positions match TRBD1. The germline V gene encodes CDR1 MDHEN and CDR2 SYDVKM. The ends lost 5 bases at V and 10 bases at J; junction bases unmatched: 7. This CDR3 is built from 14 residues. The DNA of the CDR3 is TGTGCCAGCAGTCTAGACAGGGGACTGTCACCCCTCCACTTT. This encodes CASSLDRGLSPLHF.

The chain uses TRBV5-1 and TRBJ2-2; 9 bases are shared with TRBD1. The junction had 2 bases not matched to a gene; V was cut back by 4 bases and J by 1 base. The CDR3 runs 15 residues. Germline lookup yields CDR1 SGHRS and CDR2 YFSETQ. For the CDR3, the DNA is TGCGCCAGCAGCCCGGACAGGGGGAACACCGGGGAGCTGTTTTTT. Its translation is CASSPDRGNTGELFF.

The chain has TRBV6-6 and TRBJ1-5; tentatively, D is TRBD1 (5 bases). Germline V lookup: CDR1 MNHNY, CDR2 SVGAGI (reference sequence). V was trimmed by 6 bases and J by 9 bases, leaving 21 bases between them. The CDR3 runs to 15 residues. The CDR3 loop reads CASSPRQAQGGPQHF. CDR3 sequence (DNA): TGTGCCAGCAGCCCCAGGCAGGCCCAGGGTGGGCCCCAGCATTTT.